This T cell receptor (beta chain) was retrieved from a study of identifying expanded T cells in peripheral blood. No infections or other immune events were documented during collection. TCRdb keeps only in-frame clones here, not all; method: immunoSEQ multiplex PCR. The data hold roughly 63,000 clones, with around 86% observed a single time. Between the trimmed V and J ends, which lost 0 bases and 10 bases, there was a span of 10 bases. CDR1 is GTSNPN and CDR2 is SVGIG in the germline V gene (reference sequence). CDR3 size: 12 residues. J is TRBJ2-1 and V is TRBV30, with D unresolved. The receptor comes from a person aged 18 to 70 in good health. The sequenced sample was blood. CDR3 nucleotide sequence: TGTGCCTGGAGTGTAATGGGTGGCGAGCAGTTCTTC. Encoded protein: CAWSVMGGEQFF. Full variable domain (remainder filled in from reference TRBV30 and TRBJ2-1): SQTIHQWPATLVQPVGSPLSLECTVEGTSNPNLYWYRQAAGRGLQLLFYSVGIGQISSEVPQNLSASRPQDRQFILSSKKLLLSDSGFYLCAWSVMGGEQFFGPGTRLTVL.